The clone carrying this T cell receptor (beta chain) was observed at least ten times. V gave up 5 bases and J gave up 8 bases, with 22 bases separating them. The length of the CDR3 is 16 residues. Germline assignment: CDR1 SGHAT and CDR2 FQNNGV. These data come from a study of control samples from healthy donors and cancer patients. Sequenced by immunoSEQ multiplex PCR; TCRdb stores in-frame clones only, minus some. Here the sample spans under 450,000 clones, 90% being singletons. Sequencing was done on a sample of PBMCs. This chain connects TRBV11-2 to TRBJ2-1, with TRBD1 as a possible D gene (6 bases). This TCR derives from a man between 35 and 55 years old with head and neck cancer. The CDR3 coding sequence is TGTGCCAGCAGCACCGGGACACCCGGGGACGGTGATGAGCAGTTCTTC. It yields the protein CASSTGTPGDGDEQFF.